This entry lists 28 T cell receptor beta chains sequenced from one sample in a study of shared clonotypes between healthy human individuals. TCRdb's table, derived via immunoSEQ multiplex PCR, lists solely in-frame clones and lacks some. The data show a few million clones, around 92% seen once. Sequencing was carried out using naive CD4+ T cells from PBMCs. Subset here: CD45RA+ positively selected. These receptors all come from a man between 18 and 35 years old in good health. Some clones in this sample may be carry-over from other donors' samples.

This rearrangement joins TRBV28 to TRBJ1-2; the D gene is possibly TRBD1 (6 bases). V was trimmed by 6 bases and J by 0 bases, leaving 20 bases between them. Germline V gene sequence: CDR1 MDHEN, CDR2 SYDVKM. This CDR3 has 17 residues. CDR3 coding DNA: TGTGCCAGCAGCGAGAGTGGGGGCGGGTTCCCTAACTATGGCTACACCTTC. The encoded protein is CASSESGGGFPNYGYTF.

The chain joins TRBV29-1 to TRBJ1-2; D unresolved. The CDR3 runs 13 residues. V lost 4 bases, J lost 3 bases, and 12 bases lay in between. The V gene's germline CDR1 is SQVTM and CDR2 ANQGSEA. The CDR3 nucleotides are TGCAGCGTTGGGGATCTACCGCACTATGGCTACACCTTC. Encoded protein: CSVGDLPHYGYTF.

The table lists this clone with a count of one. The V call is TRBV9, the J call TRBJ2-2; 8 bases match TRBD1. The CDR3 length is 18 residues. Germline-derived CDR1 and CDR2 are SGDLS and YYNGEE. After removal of 3 bases from V and 6 bases from J, the junction contained 16 bases not matched to a gene. The DNA for the CDR3 is TGTGCCAGCAGCGCTACCAGAAGTGGACAGGGTTATCCCGGGGAGCTGTTTTTT. Translation gives CASSATRSGQGYPGELFF.

The rearrangement joins TRBV2 to TRBJ2-1, with 12 bases that match TRBD2. Germline values: CDR1 SNHLY, CDR2 FYNNEI. V lost 7 bases, J lost 9 bases, and 7 bases stayed unmatched. The CDR3 totals 14 residues. CDR3 in amino acids: CASTSSGRGGEQFF. The DNA of the CDR3 is TGTGCCAGCACGTCTAGCGGGAGGGGGGGTGAGCAGTTCTTC.

The chain employs TRBV15 and TRBJ2-3; D unclear. The CDR3 runs 14 residues. V was clipped by 3 bases and J by 1 base, with 8 bases between them. Germline V gives CDR1 LNHNV, CDR2 YYDKDF (reference sequence). The CDR3 sequence is CATSSITGTDTQYF. The DNA for the CDR3 is TGTGCCACCAGCAGCATAACAGGCACAGATACGCAGTATTTT.

This chain uses TRBV5-1 with TRBJ2-3; 7 bases agree with TRBD1. V lost 6 bases to trimming and J lost 4 bases; unmatched junction nucleotides: 8. The V gene's germline CDR1 is SGHRS and CDR2 YFSETQ. The CDR3 length is 14 residues. CDR3 sequence reads: CASILAGGADTQYF. Written as DNA, the CDR3 is TGCGCCAGCATTCTAGCAGGGGGTGCAGATACGCAGTATTTT.

The chain recombines TRBV15 with TRBJ2-5; the match to TRBD2 covers 7 bases. The CDR3 spans 16 residues. V lost 1 base and J lost 4; bases outside the gene matches: 9. The germline gives CDR1 LNHNV, CDR2 YYDKDF (reference sequence). The CDR3, as DNA: TGTGCCACCAGCAGAGGCCCAGGGAGGGCGCCAGAGACCCAGTACTTC. It encodes CATSRGPGRAPETQYF. Full variable domain (outside the CDR3, taken from reference TRBV15 and TRBJ2-5): DAMVIQNPRYQVTQFGKPVTLSCSQTLNHNVMYWYQQKSSQAPKLLFHYYDKDFNNEADTPDNFQSRRPNTSFCFLDIRSPGLGDTAMYLCATSRGPGRAPETQYFGPGTRLLVL.

This clone was recorded a few times. Written as DNA, the CDR3 is TGTGCCAGCAGTTTATATGCTAGCCCCGAGCAGTACTTC. This codes for CASSLYASPEQYF. This sequence joins TRBV28 and TRBJ2-7; D might be TRBD2 (5 bases). V lost 1 base and J lost 6, with 10 bases in between. Germline lookup yields CDR1 MDHEN and CDR2 SYDVKM. CDR3 length equals 13 residues. The entire variable domain, with the rest obtained from reference TRBV28 and TRBJ2-7, is as follows: DVKVTQSSRYLVKRTGEKVFLECVQDMDHENMFWYRQDPGLGLRLIYFSYDVKMKEKGDIPEGYSVSREKKERFSLILESASTNQTSMYLCASSLYASPEQYFGPGTRLTVT.

This chain connects TRBV4-1 to TRBJ1-2; TRBD1 aligns across 8 bases. Germline CDR1 is MGHRA and CDR2 is YSYEKL. V shed 5 bases, J shed 6 bases, and the junction held 14 bases outside the gene matches. The CDR3 runs to 16 residues. In nucleotides, the CDR3 is TGCGCCAGCAGCGCGCCTGACAGGGGCCGAGGCCATGGCTACACCTTC. Translating gives CASSAPDRGRGHGYTF.

CDR3 region: CASSSGGGYSNQPQHF. DNA for the CDR3: TGTGCCAGCAGTTCAGGCGGGGGTTATAGCAATCAGCCCCAGCATTTT. V is TRBV28 and J is TRBJ1-5; possibly TRBD1 for D (5 bases). Trimming took 4 bases from V and 0 from J, leaving 13 bases between them. This CDR3 has 16 residues. Germline V gives CDR1 MDHEN, CDR2 SYDVKM.

As regards this clone: Other nucleotide sequences from this sample produce the same CDR3. The chain recombines TRBV28 with TRBJ1-1, with D unclear. The V gene's germline CDR1 is MDHEN and CDR2 SYDVKM. The CDR3 consists of 11 residues. Trimming left V 2 bases short and J 4 bases short, with 2 bases between. The CDR3 region is CASSLGTEAFF. The CDR3 bases are TGTGCCAGCAGTTTAGGCACTGAAGCTTTCTTT.

This clone showed up just a few times. This rearrangement joins TRBV7-7 to TRBJ2-1; D is unresolved. CDR3 length equals 13 residues. V lost 1 base, J lost 8 bases, and 9 bases lay in between. Germline V CDR1 and CDR2: SSHAT, FNYEAQ (reference sequence). The CDR3 nucleotides read TGTGCCAGCAGCTTAGGGGAAGGTGATGAGCAGTTCTTC. Protein: CASSLGEGDEQFF.

This clone showed up just once. The chain combines TRBV2 with TRBJ1-5, with a weak D call TRBD1 (6 bases). The V gene lost 3 bases and the J gene lost 6 bases, with 12 bases spanning the gap. The CDR3 loop spans 14 amino acids. Looked up from germline, CDR1 is SNHLY and CDR2 is FYNNEI. The CDR3 here is CASSEDRMGQPQHF. CDR3 nucleotides: TGTGCCAGCAGTGAGGACAGAATGGGTCAGCCCCAGCATTTT. Using reference TRBV2 and TRBJ1-5 for the parts outside the CDR3, the full variable domain is EPEVTQTPSHQVTQMGQEVILRCVPISNHLYFYWYRQILGQKVEFLVSFYNNEISEKSEIFDDQFSVERPDGSNFTLKIRSTKLEDSAMYFCASSEDRMGQPQHFGDGTRLSIL.

V and J are TRBV4-1 and TRBJ1-4; TRBD1 matches 7 bases. The CDR3 covers 17 residues. Germline V CDR1 and CDR2: MGHRA, YSYEKL. Unmatched junction bases numbered 8, after V lost 0 bases and J lost 4 bases. The CDR3 region is CASSQDIRGGFNEKLFF. In nucleotides, the CDR3 is TGCGCCAGCAGCCAAGATATCAGGGGGGGTTTTAATGAAAAACTGTTTTTT.

This sequence joins TRBV5-1 and TRBJ2-1, with 7 bases fitting TRBD1. CDR1 SGHRS and CDR2 YFSETQ come from the germline V gene. CDR3 length: 16 amino acids. The junction had 9 bases not matched to a gene; V was cut back by 0 bases and J by 6 bases. DNA of the CDR3: TGCGCCAGCAGCTTGGGAGGGACAGCTAGGGCCAATGAGCAGTTCTTC. It codes for CASSLGGTARANEQFF.

The rearrangement uses TRBV28 and TRBJ2-7, with D maybe TRBD1 (5 bases). The CDR3 is made up of 15 amino acids. Germline V gene sequence: CDR1 MDHEN, CDR2 SYDVKM. Between the trimmed V and J ends, which lost 1 base and 2 bases, there was a span of 12 bases. CDR3 coding DNA: TGTGCCAGCAGTTTATACCCAGGGCAAGCCTACGAGCAGTACTTC. This encodes CASSLYPGQAYEQYF. The full variable domain, completed using reference TRBV28 and TRBJ2-7, is DVKVTQSSRYLVKRTGEKVFLECVQDMDHENMFWYRQDPGLGLRLIYFSYDVKMKEKGDIPEGYSVSREKKERFSLILESASTNQTSMYLCASSLYPGQAYEQYFGPGTRLTVT.

The V call is TRBV30, the J call TRBJ1-3; no reliable D call. CDR1 is GTSNPN, CDR2 SVGIG, per germline (reference sequence). V lost 0 bases, J lost 7 bases, and 13 bases lay in between. The CDR3 has 14 amino acids. The CDR3 nucleotides read TGTGCCTGGAGTGTGACGAATACCCGGAACACCATATATTTT. Protein: CAWSVTNTRNTIYF.

This clone has more than one count but fewer than ten. The chain recombines TRBV7-9 with TRBJ1-1; no firm D call. In germline, CDR1 is SEHNR, CDR2 FQNEAQ (reference sequence). The CDR3 runs 11 residues. Trimming removed 2 bases at V and 6 bases at J, with 4 bases between. In DNA, the CDR3 is TGTGCCAGCAGCTTATTGGCTGAAGCTTTCTTT. Amino acid sequence: CASSLLAEAFF. The entire variable domain, with the rest obtained from reference TRBV7-9 and TRBJ1-1, is as follows: DTGVSQNPRHKITKRGQNVTFRCDPISEHNRLYWYRQTLGQGPEFLTYFQNEAQLEKSRLLSDRFSAERPKGSFSTLEIQRTEQGDSAMYLCASSLLAEAFFGQGTRLTVV.

The sample holds a few counts of this clone. The genes are TRBV12-5 and TRBJ1-2, with D unresolved. The CDR3 has 12 amino acids. Germline lookup yields CDR1 LGHNT and CDR2 FRNRAP. V lost 6 bases, J lost 4 bases, and 9 bases lay in between. The DNA for the CDR3 is TGTGCTAGTGGCACCGAATCCTATGGCTACACCTTC. Translated: CASGTESYGYTF.

The genes are TRBV5-1 and TRBJ2-1; 11 positions match TRBD2. J lost 7 bases, V lost 4 bases, and 4 bases had no gene match. Looked up from germline, CDR1 is SGHRS and CDR2 is YFSETQ. This CDR3 has 14 residues. CDR3 coding DNA: TGCGCCAGCAGCACACGGACTAGCGGGAATGAGCAGTTCTTC. Translated: CASSTRTSGNEQFF.

The chain couples TRBV7-3 to TRBJ2-1; the D gene is possibly TRBD2 (6 bases). The CDR3 has 19 residues. From germline, CDR1 is SGHTA and CDR2 FQGTGA. The V end lost 3 bases, the J end lost 0 bases, and 21 bases lay between the germline ends. The CDR3 sequence: CASSLNPHSGHSSYNEQFF. The CDR3 DNA reads as TGTGCCAGCAGCTTGAACCCCCATAGCGGCCACAGCTCCTACAATGAGCAGTTCTTC.

The chain recombines TRBV11-2 with TRBJ2-2; 8 positions match TRBD1. V lost 6 bases and J lost 6; bases outside the gene matches: 12. Germline CDR1 and CDR2: SGHAT and FQNNGV. This CDR3 has 16 residues. CDR3 loop: CASRVVQGAIAGELFF. As DNA, the CDR3 is TGTGCCAGCAGAGTAGTCCAGGGGGCGATTGCCGGGGAGCTGTTTTTT. Full variable domain (rest looked up from reference TRBV11-2 and TRBJ2-2): EAGVAQSPRYKIIEKRQSVAFWCNPISGHATLYWYQQILGQGPKLLIQFQNNGVVDDSQLPKDRFSAERLKGVDSTLKIQPAKLEDSAVYLCASRVVQGAIAGELFFGEGSRLTVL.

The V and J genes are TRBV10-2 and TRBJ2-1; 8 bases are a match to TRBD2. Trimming took 8 bases from V and 1 from J; bases not matched to a gene: 7. Germline assignment: CDR1 WSHSY and CDR2 SAAADI. This CDR3 comprises 15 residues. CDR3: CASCLSGSSYNEQFF. The CDR3 DNA is TGCGCCAGCTGTTTAAGCGGGAGTTCCTACAATGAGCAGTTCTTC.

This clone appeared a single time. The genes are TRBV9 and TRBJ2-2, with D perhaps given as TRBD1 or TRBD2 (5 bases each). Per the germline V gene, CDR1 is SGDLS and CDR2 is YYNGEE. The CDR3 covers 14 residues. The ends were cut back, 2 bases at V and 4 bases at J, with 9 bases in the middle. The CDR3, as DNA: TGTGCCAGCAGCGTCCAGGGAGCCACCGGGGAGCTGTTTTTT. Protein sequence: CASSVQGATGELFF. The full variable domain, its missing parts supplied by reference TRBV9 and TRBJ2-2, is DSGVTQTPKHLITATGQRVTLRCSPRSGDLSVYWYQQSLDQGLQFLIQYYNGEERAKGNILERFSAQQFPDLHSELNLSSLELGDSALYFCASSVQGATGELFFGEGSRLTVL.

The V call is TRBV19, the J call TRBJ1-1; TRBD1 agrees at 8 bases. The CDR3 covers 16 residues. Germline V gene data show CDR1 as LNHDA and CDR2 as SQIVND (reference sequence). J gave up 5 bases and V 7 bases, and 15 bases lay outside the gene matches. The CDR3 reads CASIEKGRGQGTEAFF. The CDR3, as DNA: TGTGCCAGTATTGAAAAAGGCAGGGGGCAGGGGACTGAAGCTTTCTTT.

The rearrangement joins TRBV5-5 to TRBJ1-5, with D maybe TRBD1 (5 bases). Trimming removed 0 bases from V and 3 bases from J, with 13 bases in between. From germline, CDR1 is SGHKS and CDR2 YYEKEE (reference sequence). The CDR3 loop spans 16 amino acids. The CDR3 is CASSLAGTAYNQPQHF. CDR3 nucleotide sequence: TGTGCCAGCAGCTTGGCGGGGACGGCGTACAATCAGCCCCAGCATTTT.

J is TRBJ2-1 and V is TRBV2, with D maybe TRBD2 (5 bases). Germline V gene lookup returns CDR1 SNHLY and CDR2 FYNNEI. There are 13 residues in the CDR3. Trimming left V 6 bases short and J 3 bases short, with 9 bases between. The CDR3 loop reads CASRDRDYNEQFF. CDR3 coding DNA: TGTGCCAGCAGAGACCGGGACTACAATGAGCAGTTCTTC.

The CDR3 protein is CASSRGGGYNEQFF. The CDR3 nucleotides read TGTGCCAGCAGCCGGGGAGGCGGATACAATGAGCAGTTCTTC. V gene TRBV28 combines with J gene TRBJ2-1, with TRBD2 as a possible D gene (6 bases). This CDR3 is built from 14 residues. Per the germline V gene, CDR1 is MDHEN and CDR2 is SYDVKM. Between the trimmed V and J ends, which lost 6 bases and 4 bases, there was a span of 13 bases.